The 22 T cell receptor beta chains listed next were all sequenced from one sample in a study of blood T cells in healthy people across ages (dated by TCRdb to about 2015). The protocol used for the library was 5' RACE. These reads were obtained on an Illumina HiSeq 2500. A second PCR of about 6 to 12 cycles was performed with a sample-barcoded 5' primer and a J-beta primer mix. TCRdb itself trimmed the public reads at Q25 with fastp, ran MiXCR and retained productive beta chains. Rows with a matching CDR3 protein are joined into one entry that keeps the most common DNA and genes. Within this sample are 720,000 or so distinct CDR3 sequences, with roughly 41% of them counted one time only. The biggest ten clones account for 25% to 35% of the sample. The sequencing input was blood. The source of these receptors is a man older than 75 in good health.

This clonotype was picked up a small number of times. CDR3 sequence (DNA): TGCGCCAGCAGCCAAGACCTGATAGGGTCCTATGGCTACACCTTC. It encodes CASSQDLIGSYGYTF. V gene TRBV4-1 combines with J gene TRBJ1-2; D uncertain. The V gene lost 0 bases and the J gene lost 4 bases, with 12 bases spanning the gap. The CDR3 is 15 amino acids. From germline, CDR1 is MGHRA and CDR2 YSYEKL.

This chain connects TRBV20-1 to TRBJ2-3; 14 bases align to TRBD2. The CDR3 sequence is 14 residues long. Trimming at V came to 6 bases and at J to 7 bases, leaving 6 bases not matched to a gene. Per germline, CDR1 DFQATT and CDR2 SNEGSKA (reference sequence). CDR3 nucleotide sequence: TGCAGTGCACCGACTAGCGGGGGGGGAAATACGCAGTATTTT. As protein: CSAPTSGGGNTQYF.

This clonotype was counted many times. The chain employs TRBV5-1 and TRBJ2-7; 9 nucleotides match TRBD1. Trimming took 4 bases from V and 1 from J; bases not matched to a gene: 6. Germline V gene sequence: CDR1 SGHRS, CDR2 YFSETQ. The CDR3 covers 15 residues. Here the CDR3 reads CASSPGGTGSYEQYF. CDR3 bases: TGCGCCAGCAGCCCTGGAGGGACAGGGTCCTACGAGCAGTACTTC.

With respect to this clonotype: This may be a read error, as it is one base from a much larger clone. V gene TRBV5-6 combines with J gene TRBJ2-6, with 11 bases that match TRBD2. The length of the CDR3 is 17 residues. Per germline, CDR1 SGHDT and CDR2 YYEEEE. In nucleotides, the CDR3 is TGTGCCAGCGGGGGGACTAGCGGAACTTCTGGGGCCAACGTCCAGACTTTC. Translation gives CASGGTSGTSGANVQTF. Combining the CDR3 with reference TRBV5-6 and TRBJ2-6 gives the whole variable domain DAGVTQSPTHLIKTRGQQVTLRCSPKSGHDTVSWYQQALGQGPQFIFQYYEEEERQRGNFPDRFSGHQFPNYSSELNVNALLLGDSALYLCASGGTSGTSGANVQTFGAGSRLTVL.

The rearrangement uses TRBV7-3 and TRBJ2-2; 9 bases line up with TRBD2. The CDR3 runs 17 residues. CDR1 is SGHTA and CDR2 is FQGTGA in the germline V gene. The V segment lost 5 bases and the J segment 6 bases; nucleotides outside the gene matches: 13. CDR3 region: CASSLRSGSLLSGELFF. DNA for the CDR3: TGTGCCAGCAGCCTCCGTAGCGGGAGTCTGCTCTCCGGGGAGCTGTTTTTT.

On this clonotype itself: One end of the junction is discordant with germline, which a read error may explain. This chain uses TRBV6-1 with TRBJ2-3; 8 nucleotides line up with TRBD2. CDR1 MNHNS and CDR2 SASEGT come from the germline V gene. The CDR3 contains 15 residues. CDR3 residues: CASTSSGGGTDTQYF. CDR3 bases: TGTGCCAGCACCTCCAGCGGGGGCGGCACGGATACGCAGTATTTT.

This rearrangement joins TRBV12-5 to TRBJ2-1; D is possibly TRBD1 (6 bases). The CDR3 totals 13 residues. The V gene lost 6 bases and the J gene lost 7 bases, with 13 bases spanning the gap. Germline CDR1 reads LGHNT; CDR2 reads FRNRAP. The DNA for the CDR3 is TGTGCTAGTGGGCAACAGGGTCGGAATGAGCAGTTCTTC. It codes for CASGQQGRNEQFF.

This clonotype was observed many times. CDR3 sequence: CSTRATNTGELFF. The CDR3 nucleotides are TGCAGTACCCGGGCGACGAACACCGGGGAGCTGTTTTTT. The chain combines TRBV20-1 with TRBJ2-2; D ambiguous. Per the germline V gene, CDR1 is DFQATT and CDR2 is SNEGSKA (reference sequence). This CDR3 is 13 amino acids long. The V and J ends lost 8 bases and 0 bases respectively, with 10 bases between them.

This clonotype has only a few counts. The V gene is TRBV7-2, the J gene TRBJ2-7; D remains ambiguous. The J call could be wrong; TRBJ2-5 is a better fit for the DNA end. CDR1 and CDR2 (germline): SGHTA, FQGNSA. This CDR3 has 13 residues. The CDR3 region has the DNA TGTGCCAGCAGCTTAGAGATAAGGGAGACCCAGTACTTC. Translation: CASSLEIRETQYF.

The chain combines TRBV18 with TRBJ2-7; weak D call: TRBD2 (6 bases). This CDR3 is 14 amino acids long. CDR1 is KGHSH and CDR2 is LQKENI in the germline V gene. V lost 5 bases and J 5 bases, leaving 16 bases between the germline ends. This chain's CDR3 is CASSSGTVVHEQYF. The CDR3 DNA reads TGTGCCAGCTCATCAGGGACTGTAGTACACGAGCAGTACTTC.

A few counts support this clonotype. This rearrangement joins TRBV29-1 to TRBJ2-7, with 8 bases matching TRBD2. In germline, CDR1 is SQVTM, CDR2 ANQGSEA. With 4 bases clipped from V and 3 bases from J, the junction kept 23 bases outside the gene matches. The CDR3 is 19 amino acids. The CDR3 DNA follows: TGCAGCGTTGGAGGTAGTTTTGGGGGGCAGGGCGGGAGGATCTACGAGCAGTACTTC. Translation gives CSVGGSFGGQGGRIYEQYF.

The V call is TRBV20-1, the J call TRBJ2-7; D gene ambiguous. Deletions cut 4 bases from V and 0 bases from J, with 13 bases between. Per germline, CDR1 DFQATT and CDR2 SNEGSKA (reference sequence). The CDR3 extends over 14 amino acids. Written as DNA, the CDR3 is TGCAGTGCTACCCACGGCGCGAACTCCTACGAGCAGTACTTC. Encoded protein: CSATHGANSYEQYF.

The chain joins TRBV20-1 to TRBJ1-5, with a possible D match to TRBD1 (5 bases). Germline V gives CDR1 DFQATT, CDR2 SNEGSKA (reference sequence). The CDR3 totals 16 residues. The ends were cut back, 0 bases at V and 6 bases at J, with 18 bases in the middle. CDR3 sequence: CSARDPGRGEVQPQHF. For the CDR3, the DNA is TGCAGTGCTAGAGACCCGGGACGCGGAGAAGTTCAGCCCCAGCATTTT.

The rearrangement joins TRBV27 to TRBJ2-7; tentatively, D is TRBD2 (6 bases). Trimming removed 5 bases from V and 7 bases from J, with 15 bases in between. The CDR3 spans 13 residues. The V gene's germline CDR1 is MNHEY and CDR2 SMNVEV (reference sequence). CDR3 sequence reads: CASSRRGGNEQYF. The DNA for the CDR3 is TGTGCCAGCAGTCGGAGGGGCGGCAATGAGCAGTACTTC.

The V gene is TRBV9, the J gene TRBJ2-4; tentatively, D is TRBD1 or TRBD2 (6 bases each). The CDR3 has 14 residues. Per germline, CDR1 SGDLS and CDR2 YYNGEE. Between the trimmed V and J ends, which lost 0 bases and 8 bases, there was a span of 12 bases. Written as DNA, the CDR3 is TGTGCCAGCAGCGTAGACGGGGGCCTAGACATTCAGTACTTC. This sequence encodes CASSVDGGLDIQYF.

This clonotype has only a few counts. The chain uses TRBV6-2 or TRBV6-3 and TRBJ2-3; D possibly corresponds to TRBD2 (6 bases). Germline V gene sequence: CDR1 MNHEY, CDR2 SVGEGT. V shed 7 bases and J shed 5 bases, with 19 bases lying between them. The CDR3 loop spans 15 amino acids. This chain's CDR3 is CASMRRGSGGDTQYF. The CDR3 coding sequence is TGTGCCAGCATGAGGCGTGGTAGCGGTGGAGATACGCAGTATTTT.

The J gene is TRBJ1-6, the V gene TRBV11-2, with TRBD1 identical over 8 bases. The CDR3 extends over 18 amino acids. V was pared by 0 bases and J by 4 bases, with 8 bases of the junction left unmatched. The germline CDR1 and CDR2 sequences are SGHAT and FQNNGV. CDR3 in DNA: TGTGCCAGCAGCTTAGACGTCAGGGGGCGGGTTTATAATTCACCCCTCCACTTT. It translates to CASSLDVRGRVYNSPLHF.

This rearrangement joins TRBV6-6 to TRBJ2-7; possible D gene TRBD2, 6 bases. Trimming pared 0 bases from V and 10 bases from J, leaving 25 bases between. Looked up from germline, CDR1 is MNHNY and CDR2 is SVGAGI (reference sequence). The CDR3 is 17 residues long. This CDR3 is CASSYSGHVGGFEYQYF. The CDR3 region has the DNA TGTGCCAGCAGTTACTCTGGCCATGTGGGAGGTTTTGAGTACCAGTACTTC.

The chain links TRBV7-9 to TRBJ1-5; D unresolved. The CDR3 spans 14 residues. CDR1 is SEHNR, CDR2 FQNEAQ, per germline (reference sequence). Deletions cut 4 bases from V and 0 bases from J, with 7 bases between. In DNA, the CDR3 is TGTGCCAGCAGCTCCACCCCTAGCAATCAGCCCCAGCATTTT. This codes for CASSSTPSNQPQHF.

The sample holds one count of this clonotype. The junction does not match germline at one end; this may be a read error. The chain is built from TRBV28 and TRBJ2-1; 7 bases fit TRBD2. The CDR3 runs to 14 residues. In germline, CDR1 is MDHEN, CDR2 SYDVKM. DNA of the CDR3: TGTGCCGGCAGTTCCCAAGGCGGGAGTTGGGAGCAGTTCTTC. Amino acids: CAGSSQGGSWEQFF.

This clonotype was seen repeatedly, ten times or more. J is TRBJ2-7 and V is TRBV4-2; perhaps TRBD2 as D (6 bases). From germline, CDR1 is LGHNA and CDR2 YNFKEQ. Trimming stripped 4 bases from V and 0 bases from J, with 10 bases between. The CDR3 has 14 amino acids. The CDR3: CASSLQDYSYEQYF. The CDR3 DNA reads TGTGCCAGCAGCCTCCAGGACTACTCCTACGAGCAGTACTTC.

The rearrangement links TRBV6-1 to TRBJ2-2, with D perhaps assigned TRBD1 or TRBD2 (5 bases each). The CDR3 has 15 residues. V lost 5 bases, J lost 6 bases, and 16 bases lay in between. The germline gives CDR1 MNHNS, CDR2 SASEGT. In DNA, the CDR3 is TGTGCCAGCAGTCTGCAGATGGTGGGACCCGGGGAGCTGTTTTTT. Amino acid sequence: CASSLQMVGPGELFF.